A single sample gave rise to the 13 T cell receptor beta chains below, sequenced in a study of T-cell memory formation after mild COVID-19. TCRdb ran MiXCR on the 5' RACE reads and lists one entry per CDR3 protein. The table includes approximately 210,000 distinct CDR3 sequences, about 10% detected once. Input material: PBMCs or a T cell subset sorted from them (not recorded which). Receptor source: a young man who had mild COVID-19 (a few samples of this study predate the infection). Cell type and time point are not known.

The chain combines TRBV24-1 with TRBJ2-1; D is unclear. The germline V gene encodes CDR1 KGHDR and CDR2 SFDVKD. Trimming shortened V by 8 bases and J by 6 bases, and 10 bases separated the two germline ends. This CDR3 spans 12 amino acids. The CDR3 bases are TGTGCCACCAAAGCGAGTAGCAATGAGCAGTTCTTC. It encodes CATKASSNEQFF.

In this sample, this clonotype turned up a few times. The chain couples TRBV5-1 to TRBJ1-5; D gene unclear. CDR1 is SGHRS and CDR2 is YFSETQ in the germline V gene. The CDR3 is 13 amino acids. Trimming took off 0 bases at V and 5 bases at J, with 6 bases between the two ends. The CDR3 bases are TGCGCCAGCAGCTTGGACAGTTATCAGCCCCAGCATTTT. It specifies CASSLDSYQPQHF.

V gene TRBV5-1 combines with J gene TRBJ2-3; no definite D call. Germline lookup yields CDR1 SGHRS and CDR2 YFSETQ. V lost 3 bases and J 0 bases, leaving 8 bases between the germline ends. This CDR3 region has 14 residues. CDR3 loop: CASSWTGSTDTQYF. Written as DNA, the CDR3 is TGCGCCAGCAGCTGGACGGGTAGCACAGATACGCAGTATTTT.

This clonotype showed up just a few times. The chain combines TRBV20-1 with TRBJ1-2; D possibly corresponds to TRBD1 (5 bases). The CDR3 consists of 13 residues. Trimming shortened V by 5 bases and J by 3 bases, and 13 bases separated the two germline ends. Germline V gives CDR1 DFQATT, CDR2 SNEGSKA (reference sequence). CDR3 in DNA: TGCAGTGCTGGCCTGGGGACGGACTATGGCTACACCTTC. Its protein product is CSAGLGTDYGYTF.

This clonotype was observed a handful of times. This rearrangement joins TRBV7-9 to TRBJ1-6, with 7 bases identical to TRBD1. In germline, CDR1 is SEHNR, CDR2 FQNEAQ (reference sequence). The V gene end was trimmed by 4 bases and the J gene end by 8 bases; junction bases not matched to a gene: 8. The CDR3 spans 15 residues. Here the CDR3 DNA reads TGTGCCAGCAGCTCATACCGGGACAGCCATTCACCCCTCCACTTT. It specifies CASSSYRDSHSPLHF.

This chain uses TRBV6-6 with TRBJ1-3; 7 bases align to TRBD1. The CDR3 has 15 residues. In germline, CDR1 is MNHNY, CDR2 SVGAGI (reference sequence). Trimming removed 5 bases from V and 2 bases from J; junction bases left unmatched: 6. This chain's CDR3 is CASSHPDRAGNTIYF. The CDR3 DNA sequence: TGTGCCAGCAGTCACCCCGACAGGGCTGGAAACACCATATATTTT.

This chain joins TRBV18 and TRBJ1-2; 7 bases are shared with TRBD1. Germline V gene data show CDR1 as KGHSH and CDR2 as LQKENI. Trimming cost V 3 bases and J 3 bases; bases outside gene matches: 4. This CDR3 has 14 amino acids. The DNA for the CDR3 is TGTGCCAGCTCACCGACAGGGCAGGACTATGGCTACACCTTC. The encoded protein is CASSPTGQDYGYTF.

This chain links TRBV9 with TRBJ2-5; TRBD1 agrees at 7 bases. The CDR3 sequence is 13 residues long. V was pared by 0 bases and J by 4 bases, with 0 bases of the junction left unmatched. CDR1 is SGDLS, CDR2 YYNGEE, per germline. The CDR3, as DNA: TGTGCCAGCAGCGTAGGACAGGGAGAGACCCAGTACTTC. Protein sequence: CASSVGQGETQYF.

This clonotype was observed many times. The V gene is TRBV12-3 or TRBV12-4, the J gene TRBJ2-7; 7 nucleotides line up with TRBD1. V lost 5 bases, J lost 0 bases, and 1 base stayed unmatched. The CDR3 is 13 amino acids. Here the CDR3 DNA reads TGTGCCAGCAGTGGGGACAGCTCCTACGAGCAGTACTTC. Protein sequence: CASSGDSSYEQYF.

The chain has TRBV5-5 and TRBJ1-5; TRBD1 agrees at 9 bases. Germline V CDR1 and CDR2: SGHKS, YYEKEE (reference sequence). V lost 4 bases and J lost 6; bases outside the gene matches: 8. The CDR3 totals 15 residues. The CDR3 bases are TGTGCCAGCAGCAATGGGACAGGGTACAGTCAGCCCCAGCATTTT. It yields the protein CASSNGTGYSQPQHF. The full variable domain, completed using reference TRBV5-5 and TRBJ1-5, is DAGVTQSPTHLIKTRGQQVTLRCSPISGHKSVSWYQQVLGQGPQFIFQYYEKEERGRGNFPDRFSARQFPNYSSELNVNALLLGDSALYLCASSNGTGYSQPQHFGDGTRLSIL.

This clonotype has at least ten counts. The chain's CDR3 is CASRRGFGNSPLHF. The CDR3, as DNA: TGTGCCAGCAGACGGGGCTTTGGGAATTCACCCCTCCACTTT. The rearrangement joins TRBV2 to TRBJ1-6; possibly TRBD1 for D (5 bases). The V end was cut by 6 bases, the J end by 7 bases, with 13 bases between. The CDR3 consists of 14 residues. Germline CDR1 is SNHLY and CDR2 is FYNNEI.

This sequence joins TRBV2 and TRBJ1-3; D unclear. Germline CDR1 and CDR2: SNHLY and FYNNEI. Trimming shortened V by 4 bases and J by 0 bases, and 7 bases separated the two germline ends. The CDR3 has 14 amino acids. CDR3 coding DNA: TGTGCCAGCAGTGTACAGTCCTCTGGAAACACCATATATTTT. The encoded protein is CASSVQSSGNTIYF.

This clonotype was detected ten times or more. CDR3 amino acids: CASSQGAAPFAYNEQFF. CDR3 sequence (DNA): TGCGCCAGCAGCCAGGGGGCGGCTCCATTCGCATACAATGAGCAGTTCTTC. The chain has TRBV4-3 and TRBJ2-1, with TRBD1 as a possible D gene (6 bases). The CDR3 has 17 amino acids. CDR1 LGHNA and CDR2 YSLEER come from the germline V gene. V shed 3 bases and J shed 4 bases, with 19 bases lying between them.